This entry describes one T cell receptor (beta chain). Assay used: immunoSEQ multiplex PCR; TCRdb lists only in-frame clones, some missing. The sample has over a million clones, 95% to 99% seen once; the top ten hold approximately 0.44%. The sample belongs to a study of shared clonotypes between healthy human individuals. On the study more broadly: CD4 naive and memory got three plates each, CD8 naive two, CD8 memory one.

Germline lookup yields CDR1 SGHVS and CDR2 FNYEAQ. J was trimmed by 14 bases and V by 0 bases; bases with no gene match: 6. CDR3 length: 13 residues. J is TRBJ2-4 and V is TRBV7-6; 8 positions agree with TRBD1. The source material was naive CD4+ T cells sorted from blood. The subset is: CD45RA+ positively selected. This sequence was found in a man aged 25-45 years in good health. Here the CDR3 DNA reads TGTGCCAGCAGCTTAGCGCGGACAGGGTTCAAGTACTTC. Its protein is CASSLARTGFKYF.